This T cell receptor beta chain was recorded in a study of human T cells and chemical hapten exposure listed by TCRdb under 2021. For context, the study as a whole: For sensitization, 2% DPC in acetone was applied to a roughly 2 cm by roughly 2 cm area of upper inner arm skin. The mostly female patient cohort included alopecia areata with under or over 50% scalp involvement, alopecia totalis and alopecia universalis. Peripheral blood TCR repertoire changes were tracked in vivo in alopecia patients during primary and secondary sensitization to the hapten diphenylcyclopropenone (DPC). Some 29 alopecia patients gave blood for TCR sequencing at one to four time points (pre-sensitization, 2, 6 and 24 weeks). Throughout the roughly 25-week study period, patients were also given weekly therapeutic DPC doses on the scalp. Libraries were combined into a pool for sequencing, and differences in TCR yield between samples came mainly from small differences in library volumes within the pool. Blood samples were taken from patients before sensitization (week 0) and then at 2, 6 and about 24 weeks after DPC sensitization. Patch testing was done on the upper back using Finn chambers containing 0.01% DPC, and results were scored after 6 days according to International Contact Dermatitis Research Group standards.

A word on this clonotype: It lacks a known antigen. No quality values exist for individual bases; no much larger clone is one base distant.

To prepare the library, RACE was applied. TCRdb records NextSeq 500 as the sequencer. During library preparation, unique molecular identifiers were attached to individual cDNA molecules so that TCRs could be counted in a quantitative, reproducible way. Both TCR alpha and TCR beta chains were sequenced from each blood RNA sample. The paper's processing steps were these. A median of approximately 96,000 TCRs per sample was observed, with a range of about 20,000 to 750,000. The Decombinator software suite was used to annotate the V, J and CDR3 of the TCR reads. To make PS versus PT1 abundance plots, every sample was subsampled to the same number of TCRs (28,000). TCRs were defined as expanded if absent before sensitization and observed at least eight times at the 2-week time point. TCRdb cleaned the public reads at Q25 with fastp, built clones with MiXCR and kept in-frame beta chains. Rows with one shared CDR3 protein collapse into an entry with the most common genes and DNA. For this entry, the V and J calls and clone size follow TCRdb and not the study's own pipeline. The table for this sample lists roughly 96,000 distinct CDR3 sequences; about a tenth of them were counted only once. 2% to 2.5% of the sample is taken by the ten largest.

The intended sense of this specimen's time point label: patch test 2, 6 weeks after DPC sensitization. Read against the paper, the sample's treatment or condition label means: therapeutic diphenylcyclopropenone sensitization with weekly scalp DPC. Blood at each patch-test visit was drawn before the patch test was applied. Patients were considered eligible if aged 18 to 70, diagnosed with alopecia and deemed suitable for DPC therapy, and patients were excluded if pregnant. Unfractionated whole blood was collected in Tempus Blood RNA tubes, and total RNA was extracted from that blood. The research as a whole found: DPC sensitization did not change the number of TCRs with a frequency above 1 in 1000, and there was no evidence of changes in global repertoire structure. The number of PT1 expanded TCRs positively correlated with patch test score, significant at thresholds 8, 16 and 32 but not 4. Repeated subsampling changed both the strength of the expansion versus patch-test correlation and the threshold at which that correlation became significant. Compared with pre-sensitization or healthy control sets, expanded TCRs formed significantly more large CDR3 similarity clusters, which is consistent with antigen-driven responses. Because every patient had alopecia, a presumed autoimmune disease, the patients' immune response might differ from that of healthy individuals.

Sequencing used whole blood, obtained in connection with sensitization to the hapten diphenylcyclopropenone (DPC). This receptor was identified in a woman in her 40s with alopecia areata. Some clones in this sample may be carry-over from other donors' samples.

The CDR3 region has the sequence CSVPRPEVSNEQFF. The DNA sequence is as follows: TGCAGCGTCCCCCGACCGGAGGTTTCCAATGAGCAGTTCTTC. The rearranged segments are TRBV29-1 and TRBJ2-1, and possibly TRBD2, on 5 matching bases. Relative to germline, V is 6 bases shorter and J is 6 bases shorter, with 18 bases between their ends. The CDR3 measures 14 amino acids from cysteine to phenylalanine. Only CDR3 DNA remains: 42 bases, in frame from the first base. CDR1 and CDR2, looked up from the germline V gene, are SQVTM and ANQGSEA.